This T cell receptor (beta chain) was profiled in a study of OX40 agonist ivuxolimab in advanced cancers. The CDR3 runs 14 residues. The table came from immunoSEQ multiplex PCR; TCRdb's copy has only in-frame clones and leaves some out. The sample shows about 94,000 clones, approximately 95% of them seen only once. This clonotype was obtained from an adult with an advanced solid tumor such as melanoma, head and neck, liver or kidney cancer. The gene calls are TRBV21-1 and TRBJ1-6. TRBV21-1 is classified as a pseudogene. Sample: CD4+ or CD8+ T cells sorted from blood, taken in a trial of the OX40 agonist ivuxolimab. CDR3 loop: CASSKRSEDSPLHF. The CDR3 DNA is TGTGCCAGCAGCAAAAGGAGTGAGGATTCACCCCTCCACTTT.